The 6 T cell receptor beta chains below come from one sample, sequenced in a study of beta chain features in type 1 diabetes. Their cognate antigens are unknown. Regarding the study as a whole: Researchers report that Type 1 diabetes patients had moderately but significantly shorter TCRB CDR3s across all four CD4+ subsets.

Reverse transcription of all isolated RNA meant that expressed TCRB transcripts were sequenced. TCRdb keeps only in-frame clones here, not all; method: immunoSEQ multiplex PCR. The sample lists some 290,000 clones; roughly an eighth were seen once. The specimen was naive CD4+ T cells from blood. These receptors were collected from a man aged 25 to 40 with type 1 diabetes.

This clone was observed a few times. This CDR3 is CASSLVGTSGLLETQYF. CDR3 bases: TGTGCCAGCAGCTTAGTCGGGACTAGCGGCCTTTTGGAGACCCAGTACTTC. This sequence joins TRBV7-2 and TRBJ2-5; TRBD2 agrees at 11 bases. Looked up from germline, CDR1 is SGHTA and CDR2 is FQGNSA. The V segment lost 1 base and the J segment 5 bases; nucleotides outside the gene matches: 9. This CDR3 spans 17 amino acids.

The chain combines TRBV6-6 with TRBJ2-7; a weak D match, TRBD2 (7 bases). The length of the CDR3 is 13 residues. Per the germline V gene, CDR1 is MNHNY and CDR2 is SVGAGI (reference sequence). With 7 bases removed from V and 5 bases from J, the gap between germline ends came to 15 bases. The CDR3 reads CASNWGGTDEQYF. As DNA, the CDR3 is TGTGCCAGCAATTGGGGGGGCACAGACGAGCAGTACTTC.

J is TRBJ2-1 and V is TRBV30, with TRBD2 as a possible D gene (7 bases). V lost 6 bases, J lost 9 bases, and 18 bases lay in between. The CDR3 is 13 amino acids. In germline, CDR1 is GTSNPN, CDR2 SVGIG (reference sequence). The CDR3 nucleotides are TGTGCCTGTCGGGGGGCGAGTTACGCTGAGCAGTTCTTC. Its protein product is CACRGASYAEQFF.

This chain links TRBV27 with TRBJ2-2, with 9 bases that match TRBD2. The germline CDR1 and CDR2 sequences are MNHEY and SMNVEV (reference sequence). This CDR3 is 15 amino acids long. V was clipped by 3 bases and J by 6 bases; unmatched bases: 5. Here the CDR3 reads CASSLGGREPGELFF. Here the CDR3 DNA reads TGTGCCAGCAGTTTGGGCGGGAGGGAACCCGGGGAGCTGTTTTTT.

This chain uses TRBV5-4 with TRBJ2-3; 10 bases are a match to TRBD2. This CDR3 has 15 amino acids. The ends lost 3 bases at V and 2 bases at J; junction bases unmatched: 3. The germline V gene encodes CDR1 SGHNT and CDR2 YYREEE (reference sequence). This chain's CDR3 is CASSSGLAATDTQYF. CDR3 nucleotides: TGTGCCAGCAGCTCAGGACTAGCGGCCACAGATACGCAGTATTTT.

The table lists this clone with a few counts. The V gene is TRBV7-2, the J gene TRBJ2-3, with D possibly matching TRBD2 (6 bases). Per germline, CDR1 SGHTA and CDR2 FQGNSA. V lost 5 bases, J lost 3 bases, and 9 bases lay in between. This CDR3 has 13 residues. The CDR3 DNA reads TGTGCCAGCAGCCGGGCGGGGACAGATACGCAGTATTTT. Protein sequence: CASSRAGTDTQYF.